The source of this TCR beta chain is a study of neoadjuvant nivolumab and ipilimumab in lung cancer. Study-wide background: The combination arm added day-1 ipilimumab 1 mg/kg to nivolumab 3 mg/kg on days 1, 15, 29.

The V gene lost 6 bases and the J gene lost 6 bases, with 12 bases spanning the gap. This CDR3 comprises 12 residues. Per the germline V gene, CDR1 is SGHNT and CDR2 is YYREEE (reference sequence). TCRdb keeps only in-frame clones here, not all; method: immunoSEQ multiplex PCR. The repertoire holds 40,000 to 60,000 clones, with about 89% as singletons. A remark on this clone: Its target is not known.

The study, taken as a whole, reports: Blood richness before therapy tracked richness in tumors resected after neoadjuvant therapy. Only two of four nivolumab-treated tumors gained richness and clonality by surgery.

The rearrangement joins TRBV5-4 to TRBJ1-2, with D tentatively TRBD1 (6 bases). The receptor was isolated from an adult with non-small cell lung cancer. Some clones in this sample may be carry-over from other donors' samples. The specimen was blood, collected before neoadjuvant nivolumab, alone or with ipilimumab. CDR3 in DNA: TGTGCCAGCACCGACAGGTGGGATGGCTACACCTTC. Amino acids: CASTDRWDGYTF.